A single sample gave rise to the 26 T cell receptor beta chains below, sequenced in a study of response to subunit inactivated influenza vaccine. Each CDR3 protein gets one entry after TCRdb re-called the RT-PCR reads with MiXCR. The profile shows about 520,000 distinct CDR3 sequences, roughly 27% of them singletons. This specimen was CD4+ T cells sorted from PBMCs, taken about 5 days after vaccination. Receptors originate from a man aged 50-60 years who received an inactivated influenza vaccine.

CDR3 in DNA: TGCGCCAGCAGCTTTTTATCGCCCAGCACAGATACGCAGTATTTT. This translates into CASSFLSPSTDTQYF. The chain links TRBV5-1 to TRBJ2-3; D gene uncertain. The germline CDR1 and CDR2 sequences are SGHRS and YFSETQ. The V end was cut by 2 bases, the J end by 0 bases, with 10 bases between. The CDR3 loop spans 15 amino acids.

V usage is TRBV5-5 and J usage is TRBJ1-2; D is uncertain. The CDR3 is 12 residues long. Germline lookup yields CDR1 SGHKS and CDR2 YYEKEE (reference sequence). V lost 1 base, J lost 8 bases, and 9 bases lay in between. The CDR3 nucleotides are TGTGCCAGCAGCTTGTCTTTGTGGGGCTACACCTTC. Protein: CASSLSLWGYTF.

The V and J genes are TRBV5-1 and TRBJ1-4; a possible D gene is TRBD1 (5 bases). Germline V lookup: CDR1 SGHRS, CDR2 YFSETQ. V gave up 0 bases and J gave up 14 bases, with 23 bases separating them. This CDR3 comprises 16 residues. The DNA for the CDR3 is TGCGCCAGCAGCTTGGCCCCTGGGACCGACTCACGGATGCTGTTTTTT. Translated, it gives CASSLAPGTDSRMLFF.

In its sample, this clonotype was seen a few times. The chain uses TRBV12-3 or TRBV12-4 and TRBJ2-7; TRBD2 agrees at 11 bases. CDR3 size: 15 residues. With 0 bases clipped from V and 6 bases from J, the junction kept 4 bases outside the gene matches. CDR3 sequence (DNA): TGTGCCAGCAGTTTAGCAACTAGCGGGAGATCCGAGCAGTACTTC. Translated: CASSLATSGRSEQYF.

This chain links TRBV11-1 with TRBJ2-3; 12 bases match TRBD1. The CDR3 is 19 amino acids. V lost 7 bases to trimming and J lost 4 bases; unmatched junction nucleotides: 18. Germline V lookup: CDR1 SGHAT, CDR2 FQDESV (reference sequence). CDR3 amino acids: CASNILGTGGAGYPDTQYF. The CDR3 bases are TGTGCCAGCAATATCCTTGGGACAGGGGGCGCGGGGTACCCAGATACGCAGTATTTT.

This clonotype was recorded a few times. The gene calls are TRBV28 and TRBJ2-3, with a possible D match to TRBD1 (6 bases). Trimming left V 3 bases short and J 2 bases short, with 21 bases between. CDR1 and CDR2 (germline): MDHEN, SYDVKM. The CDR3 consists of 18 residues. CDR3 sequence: CASSFGGPFGGLTDTQYF. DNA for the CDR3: TGTGCCAGCAGTTTCGGTGGGCCATTTGGGGGCCTCACAGATACGCAGTATTTT.

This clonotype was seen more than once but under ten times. The CDR3 protein is CSVVASGRNEQFF. CDR3 in DNA: TGCAGCGTTGTGGCTAGCGGGAGAAATGAGCAGTTCTTC. This rearrangement joins TRBV29-1 to TRBJ2-1, with 10 bases identical to TRBD2. V shed 4 bases and J 7 bases; nucleotides not matched to a gene: 4. The CDR3 sequence is 13 residues long. Germline CDR1 is SQVTM and CDR2 is ANQGSEA.

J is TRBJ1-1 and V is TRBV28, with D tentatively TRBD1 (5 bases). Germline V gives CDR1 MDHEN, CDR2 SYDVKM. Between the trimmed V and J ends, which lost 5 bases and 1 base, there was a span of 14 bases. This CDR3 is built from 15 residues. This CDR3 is CASSPYFTGNTEAFF. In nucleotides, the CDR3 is TGTGCCAGCAGTCCCTACTTTACAGGGAACACTGAAGCTTTCTTT. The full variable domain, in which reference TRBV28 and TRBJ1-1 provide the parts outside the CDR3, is DVKVTQSSRYLVKRTGEKVFLECVQDMDHENMFWYRQDPGLGLRLIYFSYDVKMKEKGDIPEGYSVSREKKERFSLILESASTNQTSMYLCASSPYFTGNTEAFFGQGTRLTVV.

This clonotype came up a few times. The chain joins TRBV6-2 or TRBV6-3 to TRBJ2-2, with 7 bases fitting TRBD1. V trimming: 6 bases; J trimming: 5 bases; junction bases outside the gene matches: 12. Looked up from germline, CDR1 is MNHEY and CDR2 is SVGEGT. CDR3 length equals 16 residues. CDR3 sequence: CASSRRTGVRTGELFF. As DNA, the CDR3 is TGTGCCAGCAGCCGAAGAACAGGGGTGAGGACCGGGGAGCTGTTTTTT.

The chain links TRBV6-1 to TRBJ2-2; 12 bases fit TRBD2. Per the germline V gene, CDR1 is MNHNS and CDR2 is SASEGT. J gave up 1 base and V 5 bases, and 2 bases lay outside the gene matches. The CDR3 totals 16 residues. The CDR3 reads CASSQTSGGNTGELFF. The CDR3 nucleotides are TGTGCCAGCAGTCAGACTAGCGGGGGGAACACCGGGGAGCTGTTTTTT.

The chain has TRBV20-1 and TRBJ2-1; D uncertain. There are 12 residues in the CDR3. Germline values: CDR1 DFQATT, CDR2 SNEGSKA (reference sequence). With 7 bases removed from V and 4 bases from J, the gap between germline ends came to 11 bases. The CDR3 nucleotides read TGCAGTGTCGACGGAGCATACAATGAGCAGTTCTTC. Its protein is CSVDGAYNEQFF.

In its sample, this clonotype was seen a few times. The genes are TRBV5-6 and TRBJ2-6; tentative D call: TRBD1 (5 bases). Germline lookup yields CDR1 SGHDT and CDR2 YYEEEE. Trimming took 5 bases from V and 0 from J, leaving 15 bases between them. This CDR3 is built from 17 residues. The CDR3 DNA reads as TGTGCCAGCAGAATACAGGTCCCCCTCTCTGGGGCCAACGTCCTGACTTTC. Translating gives CASRIQVPLSGANVLTF.

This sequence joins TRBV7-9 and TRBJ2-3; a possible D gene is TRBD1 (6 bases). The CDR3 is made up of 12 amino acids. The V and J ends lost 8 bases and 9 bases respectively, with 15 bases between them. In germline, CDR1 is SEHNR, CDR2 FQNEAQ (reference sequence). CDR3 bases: TGTGCCAGCGAATCGACAGGTAGCACGCAGTATTTT. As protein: CASESTGSTQYF. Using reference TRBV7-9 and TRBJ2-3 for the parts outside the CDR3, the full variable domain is DTGVSQNPRHKITKRGQNVTFRCDPISEHNRLYWYRQTLGQGPEFLTYFQNEAQLEKSRLLSDRFSAERPKGSFSTLEIQRTEQGDSAMYLCASESTGSTQYFGPGTRLTVL.

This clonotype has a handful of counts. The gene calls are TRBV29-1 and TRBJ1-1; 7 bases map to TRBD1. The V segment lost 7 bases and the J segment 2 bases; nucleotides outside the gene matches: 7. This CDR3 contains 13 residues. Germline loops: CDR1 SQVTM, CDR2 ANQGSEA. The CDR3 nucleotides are TGCAGCGCTGGGGACAGTTCCAACACTGAAGCTTTCTTT. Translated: CSAGDSSNTEAFF.

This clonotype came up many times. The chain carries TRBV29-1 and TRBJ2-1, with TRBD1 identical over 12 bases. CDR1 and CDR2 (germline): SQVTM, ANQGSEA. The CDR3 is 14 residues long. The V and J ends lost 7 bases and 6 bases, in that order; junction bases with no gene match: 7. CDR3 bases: TGCAGCGCTGCCGGGACAGGGGGCTTCAATGAGCAGTTCTTC. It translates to CSAAGTGGFNEQFF.

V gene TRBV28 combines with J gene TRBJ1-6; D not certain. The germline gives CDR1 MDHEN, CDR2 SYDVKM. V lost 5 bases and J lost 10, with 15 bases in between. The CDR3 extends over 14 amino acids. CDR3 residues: CASSGTEGVSPLHF. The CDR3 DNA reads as TGTGCCAGCAGTGGAACAGAGGGAGTATCACCCCTCCACTTT.

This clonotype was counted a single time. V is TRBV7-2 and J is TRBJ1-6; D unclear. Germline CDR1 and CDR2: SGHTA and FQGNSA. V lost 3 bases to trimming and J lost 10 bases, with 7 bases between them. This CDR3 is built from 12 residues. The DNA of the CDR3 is TGTGCCAGCAGCTTGAGTGGGTCACCCCTCCACTTT. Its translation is CASSLSGSPLHF.

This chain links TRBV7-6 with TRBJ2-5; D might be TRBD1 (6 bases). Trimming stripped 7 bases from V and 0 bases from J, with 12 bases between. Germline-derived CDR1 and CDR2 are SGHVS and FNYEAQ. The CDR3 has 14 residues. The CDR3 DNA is TGTGCCAGCACGCAGGGGATGTACCAAGAGACCCAGTACTTC. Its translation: CASTQGMYQETQYF.

CDR3 bases: TGTGCCAGCAGCTTAACTAGCGGGATGTACGAGCAGTACTTC. This translates into CASSLTSGMYEQYF. This rearrangement joins TRBV7-9 to TRBJ2-7, with 10 bases lining up with TRBD2. The CDR3 loop spans 14 amino acids. V lost 2 bases to trimming and J lost 4 bases; unmatched junction nucleotides: 2. In germline, CDR1 is SEHNR, CDR2 FQNEAQ (reference sequence). Together with reference TRBV7-9 and TRBJ2-7, the CDR3 gives the full variable domain: DTGVSQNPRHKITKRGQNVTFRCDPISEHNRLYWYRQTLGQGPEFLTYFQNEAQLEKSRLLSDRFSAERPKGSFSTLEIQRTEQGDSAMYLCASSLTSGMYEQYFGPGTRLTVT.

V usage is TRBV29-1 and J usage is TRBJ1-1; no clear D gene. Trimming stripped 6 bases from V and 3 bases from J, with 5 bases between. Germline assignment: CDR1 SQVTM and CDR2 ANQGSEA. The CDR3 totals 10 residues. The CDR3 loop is CSVRHTEAFF. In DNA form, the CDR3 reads TGCAGCGTAAGACACACTGAAGCTTTCTTT. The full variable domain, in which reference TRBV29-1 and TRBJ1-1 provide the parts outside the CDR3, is SAVISQKPSRDICQRGTSLTIQCQVDSQVTMMFWYRQQPGQSLTLIATANQGSEATYESGFVIDKFPISRPNLTFSTLTVSNMSPEDSSIYLCSVRHTEAFFGQGTRLTVV.

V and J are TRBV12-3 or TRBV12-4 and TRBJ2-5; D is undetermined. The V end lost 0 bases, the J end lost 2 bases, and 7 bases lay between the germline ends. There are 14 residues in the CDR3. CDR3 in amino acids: CASSLAPIQETQYF. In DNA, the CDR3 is TGTGCCAGCAGTTTAGCCCCGATACAAGAGACCCAGTACTTC.

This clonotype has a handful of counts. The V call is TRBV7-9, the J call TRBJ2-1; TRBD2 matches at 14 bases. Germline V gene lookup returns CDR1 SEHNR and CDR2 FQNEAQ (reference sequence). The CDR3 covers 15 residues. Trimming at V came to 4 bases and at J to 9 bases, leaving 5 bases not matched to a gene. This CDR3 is CASSSTSGGAVEQFF. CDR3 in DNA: TGTGCCAGCAGCTCGACTAGCGGGGGGGCAGTTGAGCAGTTCTTC.

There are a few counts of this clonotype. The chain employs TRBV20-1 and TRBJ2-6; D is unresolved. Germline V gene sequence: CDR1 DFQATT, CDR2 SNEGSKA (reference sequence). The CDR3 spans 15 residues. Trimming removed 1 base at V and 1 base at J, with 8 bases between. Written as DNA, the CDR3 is TGCAGTGCTAGAGTGTCCCCGTCTGGGGCCAACGTCCTGACTTTC. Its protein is CSARVSPSGANVLTF.

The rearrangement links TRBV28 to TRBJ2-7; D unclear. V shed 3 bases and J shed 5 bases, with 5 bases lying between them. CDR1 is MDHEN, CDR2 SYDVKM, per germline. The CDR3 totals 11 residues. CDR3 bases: TGTGCCAGCAGTTTTGAAGACGAGCAGTACTTC. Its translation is CASSFEDEQYF.

CDR3 amino acids: CSARNRVTGELFF. CDR3 nucleotide sequence: TGCAGTGCTAGAAACAGGGTCACCGGGGAGCTGTTTTTT. V gene TRBV20-1 combines with J gene TRBJ2-2; D may be TRBD1 (6 bases). Germline CDR1 is DFQATT and CDR2 is SNEGSKA (reference sequence). Trimming shortened V by 2 bases and J by 4 bases, and 8 bases separated the two germline ends. The CDR3 is 13 amino acids.

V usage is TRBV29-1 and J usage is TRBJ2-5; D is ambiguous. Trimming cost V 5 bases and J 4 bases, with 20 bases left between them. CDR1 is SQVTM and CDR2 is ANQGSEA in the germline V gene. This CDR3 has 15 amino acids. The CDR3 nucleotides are TGCAGCGTTACGATGGGAAGGTTTAACGTAGAGACCCAGTACTTC. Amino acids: CSVTMGRFNVETQYF. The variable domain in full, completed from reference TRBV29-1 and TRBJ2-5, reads SAVISQKPSRDICQRGTSLTIQCQVDSQVTMMFWYRQQPGQSLTLIATANQGSEATYESGFVIDKFPISRPNLTFSTLTVSNMSPEDSSIYLCSVTMGRFNVETQYFGPGTRLLVL.